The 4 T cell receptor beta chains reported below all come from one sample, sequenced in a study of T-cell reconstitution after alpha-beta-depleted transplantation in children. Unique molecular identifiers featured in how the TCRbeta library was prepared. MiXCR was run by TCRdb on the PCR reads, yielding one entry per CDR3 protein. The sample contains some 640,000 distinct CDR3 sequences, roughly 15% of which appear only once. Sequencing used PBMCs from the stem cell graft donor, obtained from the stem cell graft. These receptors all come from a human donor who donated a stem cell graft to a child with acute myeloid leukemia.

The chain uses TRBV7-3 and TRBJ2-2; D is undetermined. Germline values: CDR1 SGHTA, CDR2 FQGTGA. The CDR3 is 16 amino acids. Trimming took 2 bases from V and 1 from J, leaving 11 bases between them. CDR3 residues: CASSLQAALNTGELFF. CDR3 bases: TGTGCCAGCAGCTTACAAGCAGCCTTGAACACCGGGGAGCTGTTTTTT.

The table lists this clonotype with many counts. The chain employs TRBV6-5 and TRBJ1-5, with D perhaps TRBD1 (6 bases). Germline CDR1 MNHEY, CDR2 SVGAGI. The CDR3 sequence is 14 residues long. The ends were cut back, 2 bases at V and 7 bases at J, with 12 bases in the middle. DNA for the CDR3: TGTGCCAGCAGTTACGGGGGGGCCGGACAGCCCCAGCATTTT. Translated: CASSYGGAGQPQHF.

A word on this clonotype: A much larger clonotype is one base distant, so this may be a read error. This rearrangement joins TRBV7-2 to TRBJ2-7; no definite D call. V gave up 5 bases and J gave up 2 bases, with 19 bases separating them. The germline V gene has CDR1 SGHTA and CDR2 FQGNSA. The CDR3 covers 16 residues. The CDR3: CASSLVGRQRPYEQYF. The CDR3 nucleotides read TGTGCCAGCAGCCTCGTGGGTAGGCAACGGCCCTACGAGCAGTACTTC. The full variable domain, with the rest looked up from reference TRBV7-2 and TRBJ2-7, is GAGVSQSPSNKVTEKGKDVELRCDPISGHTALYWYRQSLGQGLEFLIYFQGNSAPDKSGLPSDRFSAERTGGSVSTLTIQRTQQEDSAVYLCASSLVGRQRPYEQYFGPGTRLTVT.

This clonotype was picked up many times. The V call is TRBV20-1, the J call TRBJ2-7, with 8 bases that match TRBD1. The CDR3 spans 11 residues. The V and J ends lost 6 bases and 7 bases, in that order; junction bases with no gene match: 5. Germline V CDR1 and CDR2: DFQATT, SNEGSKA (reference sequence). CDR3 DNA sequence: TGCAGTGCCGACAGGGGAGATGAGCAGTACTTC. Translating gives CSADRGDEQYF.